Sequencing of this TCR beta chain was carried out in a study of tumor-infiltrating lymphocytes in primary liver carcinoma. On this clonotype: Antigen specificity is unknown. At one end the junction does not follow the germline gene, possibly because of a read error.

Broader study findings: Reduced overlap was seen in tumor-adjacent and tumor-blood pairs versus tumor region pairs. The study found a significantly higher top-250-clone fraction in tumors than in blood (p = 0.039).

From roughly 21-30 mg of unsorted bulk tissue, DNA and RNA were co-extracted together. With a constant-region primer, TCR beta cDNA was made from approximately 520 ng of total RNA. The TCR beta library was amplified through three nested multiplex PCR rounds in a modified ARM-PCR procedure. A C-beta reverse primer and TRBV1-TRBV30 forward primers served in each of the first two PCR rounds, at about 10 cycles apiece. TCRdb fed the multiplex PCR reads into MiXCR, producing one record per CDR3 protein. The sample carries around 190,000 distinct CDR3 sequences, over 80% recorded once. Germline V gives CDR1 LGHNA, CDR2 YSLEER. The length of the CDR3 is 13 residues.

The V call is TRBV4-3, the J call TRBJ2-2; D is perhaps TRBD2 (6 bases). This receptor was obtained from a man aged 35-49 years with primary liver carcinoma and hepatitis B virus infection. Sequenced input: tumor tissue from primary liver carcinoma. CDR3: CASIQVSGGDLFF. The CDR3, as DNA: TGCGCCAGCATCCAAGTTTCTGGAGGGGATCTGTTTTTT.